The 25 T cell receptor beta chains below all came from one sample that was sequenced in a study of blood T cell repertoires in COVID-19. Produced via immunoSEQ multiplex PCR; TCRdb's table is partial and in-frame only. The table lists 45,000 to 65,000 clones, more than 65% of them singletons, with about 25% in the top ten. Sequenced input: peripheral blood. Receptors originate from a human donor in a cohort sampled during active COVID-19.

CDR3 DNA sequence: TGCGCCAGCAGCTTGGACGCAGACTCTGGAAACACCATATATTTT. Translated, it gives CASSLDADSGNTIYF. V usage is TRBV5-1 and J usage is TRBJ1-3, with D unresolved. In germline, CDR1 is SGHRS, CDR2 YFSETQ. CDR3 length equals 15 residues. V was shortened by 0 bases and J by 0 bases, with 7 bases between the two germline ends.

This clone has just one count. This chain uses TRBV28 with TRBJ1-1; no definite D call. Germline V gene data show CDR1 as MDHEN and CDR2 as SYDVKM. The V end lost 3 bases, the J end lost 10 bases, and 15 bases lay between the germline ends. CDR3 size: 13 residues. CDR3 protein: CASSFSGSGRAFF. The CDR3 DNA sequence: TGTGCCAGCAGTTTTTCGGGGTCGGGCCGAGCTTTCTTT.

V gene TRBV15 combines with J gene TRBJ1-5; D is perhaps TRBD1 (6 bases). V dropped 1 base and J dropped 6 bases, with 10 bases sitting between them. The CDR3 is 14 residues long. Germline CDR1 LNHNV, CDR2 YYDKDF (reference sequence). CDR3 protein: CATSRGRGAQPQHF. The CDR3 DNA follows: TGTGCCACCAGCAGAGGACGGGGGGCTCAGCCCCAGCATTTT.

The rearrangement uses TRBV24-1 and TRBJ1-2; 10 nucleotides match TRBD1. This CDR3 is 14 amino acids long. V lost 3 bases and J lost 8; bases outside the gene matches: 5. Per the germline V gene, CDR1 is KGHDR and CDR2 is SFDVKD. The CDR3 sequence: CATSDPGTGDGYTF. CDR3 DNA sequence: TGTGCCACCAGTGATCCTGGGACAGGGGACGGCTACACCTTC.

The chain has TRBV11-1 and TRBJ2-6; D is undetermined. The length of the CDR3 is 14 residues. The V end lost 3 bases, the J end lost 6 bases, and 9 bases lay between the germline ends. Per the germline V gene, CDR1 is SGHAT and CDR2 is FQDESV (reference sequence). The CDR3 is CASSFIVLANVLTF. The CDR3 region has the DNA TGTGCCAGCAGCTTTATCGTTTTGGCCAACGTCCTGACTTTC.

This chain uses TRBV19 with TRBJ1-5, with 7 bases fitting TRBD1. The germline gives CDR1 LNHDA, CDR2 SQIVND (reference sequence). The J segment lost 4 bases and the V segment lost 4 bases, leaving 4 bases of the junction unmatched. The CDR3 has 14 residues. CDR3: CASSTAGGNQPQHF. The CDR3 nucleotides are TGTGCCAGTAGTACTGCAGGGGGTAATCAGCCCCAGCATTTT.

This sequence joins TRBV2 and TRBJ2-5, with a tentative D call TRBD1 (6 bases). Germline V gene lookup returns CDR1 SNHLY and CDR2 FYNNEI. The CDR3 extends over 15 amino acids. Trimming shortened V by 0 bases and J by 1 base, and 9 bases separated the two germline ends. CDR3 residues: CASSEATGRQETQYF. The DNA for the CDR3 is TGTGCCAGCAGTGAAGCCACAGGGCGCCAAGAGACCCAGTACTTC.

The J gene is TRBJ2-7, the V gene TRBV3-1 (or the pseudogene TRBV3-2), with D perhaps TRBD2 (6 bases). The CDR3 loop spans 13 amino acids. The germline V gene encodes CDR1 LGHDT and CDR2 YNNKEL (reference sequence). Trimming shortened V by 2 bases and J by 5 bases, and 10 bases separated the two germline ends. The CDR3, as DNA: TGTGCCAGCAGCCAAAAGCGGGCCAACGAGCAGTACTTC. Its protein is CASSQKRANEQYF.

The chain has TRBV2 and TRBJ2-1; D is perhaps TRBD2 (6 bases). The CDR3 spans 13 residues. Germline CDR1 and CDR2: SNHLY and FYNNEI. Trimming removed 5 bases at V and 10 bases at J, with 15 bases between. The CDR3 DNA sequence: TGTGCCAGCAGTACACTAGCTGCTTGGGAGCAGTTCTTC. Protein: CASSTLAAWEQFF.

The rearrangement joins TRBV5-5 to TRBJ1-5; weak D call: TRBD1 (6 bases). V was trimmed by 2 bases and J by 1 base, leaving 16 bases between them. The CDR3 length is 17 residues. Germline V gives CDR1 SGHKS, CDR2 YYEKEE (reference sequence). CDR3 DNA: TGTGCCAGCAGCTTCAATCACGGACAGCTCAGCAATCAGCCCCAGCATTTT. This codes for CASSFNHGQLSNQPQHF.

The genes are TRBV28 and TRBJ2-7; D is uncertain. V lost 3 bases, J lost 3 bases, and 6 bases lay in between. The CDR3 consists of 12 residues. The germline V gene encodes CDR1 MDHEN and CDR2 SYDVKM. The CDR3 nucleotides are TGTGCCAGCAGTTTCCAGAACTACGAGCAGTACTTC. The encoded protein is CASSFQNYEQYF. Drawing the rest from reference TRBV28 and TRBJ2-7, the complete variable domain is DVKVTQSSRYLVKRTGEKVFLECVQDMDHENMFWYRQDPGLGLRLIYFSYDVKMKEKGDIPEGYSVSREKKERFSLILESASTNQTSMYLCASSFQNYEQYFGPGTRLTVT.

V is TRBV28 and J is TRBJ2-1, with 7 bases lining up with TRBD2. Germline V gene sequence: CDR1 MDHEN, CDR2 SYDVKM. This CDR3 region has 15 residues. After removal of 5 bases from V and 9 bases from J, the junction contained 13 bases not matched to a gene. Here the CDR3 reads CASSRGEFGFSEQFF. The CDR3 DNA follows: TGTGCCAGCAGTCGGGGGGAGTTTGGTTTCAGTGAGCAGTTCTTC.

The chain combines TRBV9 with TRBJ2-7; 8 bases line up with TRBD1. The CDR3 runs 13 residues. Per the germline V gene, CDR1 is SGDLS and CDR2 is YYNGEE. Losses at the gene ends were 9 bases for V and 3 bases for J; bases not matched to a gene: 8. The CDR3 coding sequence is TGTGCCACGAGCCGGGACAGGTACTACGAGCAGTACTTC. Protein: CATSRDRYYEQYF.

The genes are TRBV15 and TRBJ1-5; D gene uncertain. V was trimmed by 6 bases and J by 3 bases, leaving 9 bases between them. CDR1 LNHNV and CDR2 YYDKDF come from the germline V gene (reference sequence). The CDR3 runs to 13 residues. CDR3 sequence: CATSLQDNQPQHF. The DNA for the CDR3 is TGTGCCACCAGTCTCCAGGACAATCAGCCCCAGCATTTT.

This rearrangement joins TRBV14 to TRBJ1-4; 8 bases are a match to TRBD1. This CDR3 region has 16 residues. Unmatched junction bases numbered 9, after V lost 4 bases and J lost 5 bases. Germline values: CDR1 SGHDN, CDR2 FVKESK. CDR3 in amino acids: CASSPLGTGRNEKLFF. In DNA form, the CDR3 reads TGTGCCAGCAGCCCCTTGGGGACAGGCCGAAATGAAAAACTGTTTTTT. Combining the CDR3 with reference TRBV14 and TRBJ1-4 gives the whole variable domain EAGVTQFPSHSVIEKGQTVTLRCDPISGHDNLYWYRRVMGKEIKFLLHFVKESKQDESGMPNNRFLAERTGGTYSTLKVQPAELEDSGVYFCASSPLGTGRNEKLFFGSGTQLSVL.

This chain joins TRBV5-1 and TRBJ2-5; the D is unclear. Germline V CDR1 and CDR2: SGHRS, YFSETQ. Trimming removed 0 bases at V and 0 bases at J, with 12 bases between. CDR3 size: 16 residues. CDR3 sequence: CASSLELLRNQETQYF. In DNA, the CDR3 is TGCGCCAGCAGCTTGGAATTGCTGAGGAACCAAGAGACCCAGTACTTC.

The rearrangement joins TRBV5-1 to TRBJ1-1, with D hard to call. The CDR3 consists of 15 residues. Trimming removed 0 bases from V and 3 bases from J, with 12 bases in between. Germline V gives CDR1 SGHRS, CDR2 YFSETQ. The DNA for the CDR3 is TGCGCCAGCAGCTTGGCGCCTCGCGGGGACACTGAAGCTTTCTTT. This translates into CASSLAPRGDTEAFF.

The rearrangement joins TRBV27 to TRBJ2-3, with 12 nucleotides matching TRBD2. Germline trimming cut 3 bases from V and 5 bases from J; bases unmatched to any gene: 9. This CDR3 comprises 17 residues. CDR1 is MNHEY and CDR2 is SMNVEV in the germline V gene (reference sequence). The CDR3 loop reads CASSFAPTGLAGDTQYF. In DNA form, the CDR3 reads TGTGCCAGCAGTTTTGCGCCCACGGGACTAGCGGGAGATACGCAGTATTTT.

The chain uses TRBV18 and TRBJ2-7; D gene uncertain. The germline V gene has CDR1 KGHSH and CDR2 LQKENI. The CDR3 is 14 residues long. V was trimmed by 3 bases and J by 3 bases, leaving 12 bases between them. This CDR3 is CASSPYTNHYEQYF. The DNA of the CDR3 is TGTGCCAGCTCACCCTATACGAACCACTACGAGCAGTACTTC.

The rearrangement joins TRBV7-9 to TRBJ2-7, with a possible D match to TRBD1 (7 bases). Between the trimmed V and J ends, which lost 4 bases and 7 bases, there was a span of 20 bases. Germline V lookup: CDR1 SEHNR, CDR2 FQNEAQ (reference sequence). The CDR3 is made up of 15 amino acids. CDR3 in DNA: TGTGCCAGCAGCTACGGACAGGACGGGGCGGGAGAGCAGTACTTC. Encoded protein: CASSYGQDGAGEQYF.

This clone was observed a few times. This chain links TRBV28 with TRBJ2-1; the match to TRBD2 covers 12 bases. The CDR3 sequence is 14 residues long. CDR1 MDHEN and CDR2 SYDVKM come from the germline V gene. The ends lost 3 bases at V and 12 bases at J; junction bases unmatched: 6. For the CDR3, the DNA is TGTGCCAGCAGTTTTGGGCTAGCGGGAGGGGGGCAGTTCTTC. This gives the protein CASSFGLAGGGQFF.

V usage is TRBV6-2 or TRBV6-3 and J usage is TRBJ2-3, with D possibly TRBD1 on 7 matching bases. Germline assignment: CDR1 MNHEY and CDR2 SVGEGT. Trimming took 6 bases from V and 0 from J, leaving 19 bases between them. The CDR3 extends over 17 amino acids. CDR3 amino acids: CASSRSGGGLSTDTQYF. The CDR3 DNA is TGTGCCAGCAGCCGATCCGGAGGGGGCTTAAGCACAGATACGCAGTATTTT.

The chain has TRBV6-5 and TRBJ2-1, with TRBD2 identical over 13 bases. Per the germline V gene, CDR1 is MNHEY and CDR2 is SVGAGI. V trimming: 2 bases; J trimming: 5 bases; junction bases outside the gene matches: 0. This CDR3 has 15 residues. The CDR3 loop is CASSYGTSGNNEQFF. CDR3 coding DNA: TGTGCCAGCAGTTACGGGACTAGCGGGAACAATGAGCAGTTCTTC.

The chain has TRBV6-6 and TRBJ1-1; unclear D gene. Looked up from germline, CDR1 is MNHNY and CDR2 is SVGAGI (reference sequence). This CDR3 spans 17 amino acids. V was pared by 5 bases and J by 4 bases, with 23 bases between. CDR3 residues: CASSRTLGGRLGTEAFF. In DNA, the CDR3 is TGTGCCAGCAGTCGGACCCTCGGCGGGCGGCTGGGCACTGAAGCTTTCTTT.

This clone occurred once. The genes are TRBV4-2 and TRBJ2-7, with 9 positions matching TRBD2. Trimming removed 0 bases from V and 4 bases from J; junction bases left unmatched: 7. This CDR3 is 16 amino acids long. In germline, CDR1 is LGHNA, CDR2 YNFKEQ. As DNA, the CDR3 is TGTGCCAGCAGCCAAGATATAGCTAGCGGGATATACGAGCAGTACTTC. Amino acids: CASSQDIASGIYEQYF.